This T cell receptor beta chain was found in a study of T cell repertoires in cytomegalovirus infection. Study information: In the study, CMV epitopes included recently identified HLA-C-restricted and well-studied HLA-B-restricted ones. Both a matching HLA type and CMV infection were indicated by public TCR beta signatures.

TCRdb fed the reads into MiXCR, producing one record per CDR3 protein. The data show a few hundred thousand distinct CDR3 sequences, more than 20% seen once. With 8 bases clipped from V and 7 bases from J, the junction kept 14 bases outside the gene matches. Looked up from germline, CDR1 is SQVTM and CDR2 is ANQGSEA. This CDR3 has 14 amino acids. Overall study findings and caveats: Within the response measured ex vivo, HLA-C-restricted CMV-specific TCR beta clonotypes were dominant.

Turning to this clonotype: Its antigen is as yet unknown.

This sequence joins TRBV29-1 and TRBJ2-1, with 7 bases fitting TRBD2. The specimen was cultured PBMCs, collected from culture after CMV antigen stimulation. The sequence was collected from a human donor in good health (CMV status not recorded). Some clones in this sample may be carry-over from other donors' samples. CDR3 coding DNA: TGCAGCTTGGGGGGGGGGAGGGCCAGGAATGAGCAGTTCTTC. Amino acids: CSLGGGRARNEQFF.